The T cell receptor (beta chain) described here comes from a study of blood T cell repertoires in COVID-19. Study-wide context: Spain, Italy and the United States supplied samples that represented acute and convalescent COVID-19. Nucleic acid was either cDNA or gDNA, and it came from T cells, B-cell-depleted T cells, or PBMCs.

Germline CDR1 is SGHVS and CDR2 is FQNEAQ. The CDR3 loop spans 14 amino acids. V gave up 5 bases and J gave up 8 bases; unmatched junction bases: 6. Those enrolled in Seattle joined during active infection and were followed longitudinally afterward. The table came from immunoSEQ multiplex PCR; TCRdb's copy has only in-frame clones and leaves some out. The table shows 65,000 to 85,000 clones, with 65% to 90% occurring only once. The sequencing sample was made of peripheral blood. The rearrangement uses TRBV7-8 and TRBJ1-4, with 9 bases that match TRBD1. This sequence originates from a man older than 75 with COVID-19, enrolled during active disease. The CDR3 DNA reads as TGTGCCAGCAGCCCCGGACAGGGGTGGGAAAAACTGTTTTTT. Protein sequence: CASSPGQGWEKLFF.